The rows below give T cell receptor beta chains drawn from one sample of a study of human T cells and chemical hapten exposure. TCRdb independently ran MiXCR on the RACE reads; one entry per CDR3 protein. This table holds approximately 370,000 distinct CDR3 sequences, 5.5% found once. The source was whole blood, collected in connection with sensitization to the hapten diphenylcyclopropenone (DPC). All receptors derive from a woman aged 18-35 years with alopecia areata. Some clones in this sample may be carry-over from other donors' samples. CDR3s include the opening cysteine and the closing phenylalanine or tryptophan. Fields, in order: D gene, clone size, J gene, V gene, CDR3 DNA, CDR3 protein. The D gene is left open where the match is weak. Expanded clones are given a class, and other clones once, few, many or no size at all.

D gene: .; clone size: few; J gene: TRBJ1-2; V gene: TRBV18; CDR3 DNA: TGTGCCAGCTCACCACCCGCCAGGGCCGGCTACACCTTC; CDR3 protein: CASSPPARAGYTF
D gene: TRBD1; clone size: .; J gene: TRBJ2-1; V gene: TRBV19; CDR3 DNA: TGTGCCAGTAGCCCCACCGGGACAGGGAGTCGGAATGAGCAGTTCTTC; CDR3 protein: CASSPTGTGSRNEQFF
D gene: .; clone size: few; J gene: TRBJ1-5; V gene: TRBV1; CDR3 DNA: TGCACCAGCAGCCAGGTCGAAAGCTTCAATCAGCCCCAGCATTTT; CDR3 protein: CTSSQVESFNQPQHF
D gene: .; clone size: many; J gene: TRBJ1-2; V gene: TRBV4-3; CDR3 DNA: TGCGCCAGCAGCCAAGAGCTGCAGTCAAGCTATGGCTACACCTTC; CDR3 protein: CASSQELQSSYGYTF
D gene: .; clone size: many; J gene: TRBJ2-2; V gene: TRBV9; CDR3 DNA: TGTGCCAGCAGCGGGGTGGTGGTCTCCGACACCGGGGAGCTGTTTTTT; CDR3 protein: CASSGVVVSDTGELFF
D gene: .; clone size: many; J gene: TRBJ2-6; V gene: TRBV4-3; CDR3 DNA: TGCGCCAGCAGCCAAGATTCAGGGGCTGGGGCCAACGTCCTGACTTTC; CDR3 protein: CASSQDSGAGANVLTF
D gene: .; clone size: .; J gene: TRBJ2-5; V gene: TRBV12-3/TRBV12-4; CDR3 DNA: TGTGCCAGCAGTGGACTAGGGGGAGCGATGGGGACCCAGTACTTC; CDR3 protein: CASSGLGGAMGTQYF
D gene: TRBD1; clone size: many; J gene: TRBJ1-1; V gene: TRBV7-6; CDR3 DNA: TGTGCCAGCAGCATGCGGACAGGGCCCAACACTGAAGCTTTCTTT; CDR3 protein: CASSMRTGPNTEAFF
D gene: .; clone size: few; J gene: TRBJ1-5; V gene: TRBV12-3/TRBV12-4; CDR3 DNA: TGTGCCAGCAGTCAACAGGGTAGCAATCAGCCCCAGCATTTT; CDR3 protein: CASSQQGSNQPQHF
D gene: .; clone size: .; J gene: TRBJ2-3; V gene: TRBV27; CDR3 DNA: TGTGCCAGCAGAGAGGGTTTCACAGATACGCAGTATTTT; CDR3 protein: CASREGFTDTQYF
D gene: .; clone size: many; J gene: TRBJ2-7; V gene: TRBV5-1; CDR3 DNA: TGCGCCAGCAGCTTGACAGGTAACTACGAGCAGTACTTC; CDR3 protein: CASSLTGNYEQYF
D gene: TRBD2; clone size: .; J gene: TRBJ2-7; V gene: TRBV2; CDR3 DNA: TGTGCCAGCAGTGAAGGCGGCGGGGGACTCTACGAGCAGTACTTC; CDR3 protein: CASSEGGGGLYEQYF
D gene: TRBD2; clone size: .; J gene: TRBJ2-3; V gene: TRBV7-2; CDR3 DNA: TGTGCCAGCAGCTTAGCCTCCAGCGGGGGGTCAGATACGCAGTATTTT; CDR3 protein: CASSLASSGGSDTQYF
D gene: .; clone size: .; J gene: TRBJ2-3; V gene: TRBV7-2; CDR3 DNA: TGTGCCAGCAGCTTAAATTGGAGGCAGTATTTT; CDR3 protein: CASSLNWRQYF
D gene: TRBD1; clone size: few; J gene: TRBJ2-1; V gene: TRBV24-1; CDR3 DNA: TGTGCCACCAGTGACCCGACAGGGGGTGATGAGCAGTTCTTC; CDR3 protein: CATSDPTGGDEQFF
D gene: TRBD1; clone size: few; J gene: TRBJ1-2; V gene: TRBV20-1; CDR3 DNA: TGCAGTGCTAGACGCGACGGGACAGACTATGGCTACACCTTC; CDR3 protein: CSARRDGTDYGYTF
D gene: .; clone size: .; J gene: TRBJ2-7; V gene: TRBV28; CDR3 DNA: TGTGCCAGCAGCACTCCCTTGGAGGGGGCGAGATTTAGCGAGCAGTACTTC; CDR3 protein: CASSTPLEGARFSEQYF
D gene: TRBD2; clone size: .; J gene: TRBJ2-3; V gene: TRBV28; CDR3 DNA: TGTGCCAGCAGTCCCCAAGGGGAAGCGGGGGGTATCAGCACAGATACGCAGTATTTT; CDR3 protein: CASSPQGEAGGISTDTQYF
D gene: .; clone size: many; J gene: TRBJ2-3; V gene: TRBV12-3/TRBV12-4; CDR3 DNA: TGTGCCAGCAGTTTAAACGGGTTCGATACGCAGTATTTT; CDR3 protein: CASSLNGFDTQYF
D gene: .; clone size: many; J gene: TRBJ1-5; V gene: TRBV6-5; CDR3 DNA: TGTGCCAGCAGTTACTCTCCGTCCACCAATCAGCCCCAGCATTTT; CDR3 protein: CASSYSPSTNQPQHF
D gene: .; clone size: .; J gene: TRBJ2-7; V gene: TRBV20-1; CDR3 DNA: TGCAGTGCTAGGAGGGAAGGATCCTACGAGCAGTACTTC; CDR3 protein: CSARREGSYEQYF
D gene: .; clone size: few; J gene: TRBJ2-7; V gene: TRBV4-1; CDR3 DNA: TGCGCCAGCAGCCAAGGTAATAGTGTTGGCGGCCCCTACGAGCAGTACTTC; CDR3 protein: CASSQGNSVGGPYEQYF
D gene: .; clone size: .; J gene: TRBJ2-3; V gene: TRBV6-2/TRBV6-3; CDR3 DNA: TGTGCCAGCACAGCGGTCGAGTCAGATACGCAGTATTTT; CDR3 protein: CASTAVESDTQYF
D gene: .; clone size: few; J gene: TRBJ1-6; V gene: TRBV20-1; CDR3 DNA: TGCAGTGCTAGAGATGGGGGGAGCTCCTATAATTCACCCCTCCACTTT; CDR3 protein: CSARDGGSSYNSPLHF
D gene: .; clone size: few; J gene: TRBJ2-6; V gene: TRBV4-2; CDR3 DNA: TGTGCCAGCAGCCAAGGGAGGGGCCAGACTGGGGCCAACGTCCTGACTTTC; CDR3 protein: CASSQGRGQTGANVLTF
D gene: TRBD2; clone size: .; J gene: TRBJ2-5; V gene: TRBV4-1; CDR3 DNA: TGCGCCAGCAGCCAAGATGGGAGGGAAGTGGAGACCCAGTACTTC; CDR3 protein: CASSQDGREVETQYF
D gene: TRBD1; clone size: many; J gene: TRBJ2-1; V gene: TRBV6-5; CDR3 DNA: TGTGCCAGCAGCCCCCGGGACAGGGTCGACAATGAGCAGTTCTTC; CDR3 protein: CASSPRDRVDNEQFF
D gene: TRBD2; clone size: .; J gene: TRBJ2-1; V gene: TRBV7-9; CDR3 DNA: TGTGCCAGCAGCTACGCGGGGGGGCCCTCTGAGCAGTTCTTC; CDR3 protein: CASSYAGGPSEQFF
D gene: .; clone size: .; J gene: TRBJ2-7; V gene: TRBV6-5; CDR3 DNA: TGTGCCAGCAGTCGCGGGTCTGCTCGGTACGAGCAGTACTTC; CDR3 protein: CASSRGSARYEQYF
D gene: .; clone size: few; J gene: TRBJ1-1; V gene: TRBV2; CDR3 DNA: TGTGCCAGCATGGGGGATTCGATGAACACTGAAGCTTTCTTT; CDR3 protein: CASMGDSMNTEAFF
D gene: TRBD1; clone size: .; J gene: TRBJ1-1; V gene: TRBV6-6; CDR3 DNA: TGTGCCAGCAGCACGCATACCGGGACAGCGAACACTGAAGCTTTCTTT; CDR3 protein: CASSTHTGTANTEAFF
D gene: .; clone size: many; J gene: TRBJ2-7; V gene: TRBV28; CDR3 DNA: TGTGCCAGCACCCTCGCCCAGATCGGGTTCTACGAGCAGTACTTC; CDR3 protein: CASTLAQIGFYEQYF
D gene: TRBD1; clone size: few; J gene: TRBJ1-2; V gene: TRBV7-2; CDR3 DNA: TGTGCCAGCACCCTACAGGGGGCGTCTGGTGGCTACACCTTC; CDR3 protein: CASTLQGASGGYTF
D gene: .; clone size: .; J gene: TRBJ1-3; V gene: TRBV3-1; CDR3 DNA: TGTGCCAGCACCCGGATGGACACCATATATTTT; CDR3 protein: CASTRMDTIYF
D gene: .; clone size: many; J gene: TRBJ2-1; V gene: TRBV12-3/TRBV12-4; CDR3 DNA: TGTGCCAGCATGGGGGGTGAGCAGTTCTTC; CDR3 protein: CASMGGEQFF
D gene: .; clone size: few; J gene: TRBJ1-5; V gene: TRBV20-1; CDR3 DNA: TGCAGTGCTCCCGGCGGGGGGCTGTTGCAGCCCCAGCATTTT; CDR3 protein: CSAPGGGLLQPQHF
D gene: TRBD1; clone size: many; J gene: TRBJ1-1; V gene: TRBV6-5; CDR3 DNA: TGTGCCAGCAAGAGGGGACAGGTAATGGAAGCTTTCTTT; CDR3 protein: CASKRGQVMEAFF
D gene: TRBD2; clone size: .; J gene: TRBJ2-1; V gene: TRBV6-2/TRBV6-3; CDR3 DNA: TGTGCCAGCAGTCTATTAGCGGGGGGGCCGTACAATGAGCAGTTCTTC; CDR3 protein: CASSLLAGGPYNEQFF
D gene: TRBD2; clone size: many; J gene: TRBJ2-3; V gene: TRBV10-3; CDR3 DNA: TGTGCCATCAGTGAGTCGTCCAGCGGGGGGGCAGATACGCAGTATTTT; CDR3 protein: CAISESSSGGADTQYF
D gene: TRBD1; clone size: .; J gene: TRBJ2-4; V gene: TRBV29-1; CDR3 DNA: TGCAGCGTTGGCCCAGCCGGGACAGGCCTAGCCAAAAACATTCAGTACTTC; CDR3 protein: CSVGPAGTGLAKNIQYF
D gene: .; clone size: few; J gene: TRBJ1-2; V gene: TRBV6-2/TRBV6-3; CDR3 DNA: TGTGCCAGCAGGACCGACTCCAACTATGGCTACACCTTC; CDR3 protein: CASRTDSNYGYTF
D gene: .; clone size: many; J gene: TRBJ2-3; V gene: TRBV6-1; CDR3 DNA: TGTGCCAGCAGTGTGCAATATACGCAGTATTTT; CDR3 protein: CASSVQYTQYF
D gene: .; clone size: many; J gene: TRBJ2-1; V gene: TRBV3-1; CDR3 DNA: TGTGCCAGCAGCCAACATGAGCGAACCAATGAGCAGTTCTTC; CDR3 protein: CASSQHERTNEQFF
D gene: .; clone size: .; J gene: TRBJ2-7; V gene: TRBV5-1; CDR3 DNA: TGCGCCAGGGTAGAGGGACTTAATCCCTCCTACGAGCAGTACTTC; CDR3 protein: CARVEGLNPSYEQYF
D gene: .; clone size: .; J gene: TRBJ1-1; V gene: TRBV5-1; CDR3 DNA: TGCGCCAGCAGCTTGGCCGGGGATTTGCTTCAGGCTTTCTTT; CDR3 protein: CASSLAGDLLQAFF
D gene: .; clone size: many; J gene: TRBJ1-6; V gene: TRBV6-1; CDR3 DNA: TGTGCCAGCAGTGACAGCAGCTCCTATAATTCACCCCTCCACTTT; CDR3 protein: CASSDSSSYNSPLHF
D gene: .; clone size: few; J gene: TRBJ1-2; V gene: TRBV7-2; CDR3 DNA: TGTGCCAGCAGCGTAGCCGTGGGTTCAGGGGTCTATGGCTACACCTTC; CDR3 protein: CASSVAVGSGVYGYTF
D gene: TRBD1; clone size: .; J gene: TRBJ1-3; V gene: TRBV12-3/TRBV12-4; CDR3 DNA: TGTGCCAGCAGTCCGGGACAGGGAGCTCCGAGCTCTGGAAACACCATATATTTT; CDR3 protein: CASSPGQGAPSSGNTIYF
D gene: .; clone size: many; J gene: TRBJ1-1; V gene: TRBV12-3/TRBV12-4; CDR3 DNA: TGTGCCAGCAGTTTGGGAGGGAGTAGCACTGAAGCTTTCTTT; CDR3 protein: CASSLGGSSTEAFF
D gene: .; clone size: many; J gene: TRBJ2-5; V gene: TRBV27; CDR3 DNA: TGTGCCAGCAGTTTATCATCCCCTGGGGCCCAGTACTTC; CDR3 protein: CASSLSSPGAQYF